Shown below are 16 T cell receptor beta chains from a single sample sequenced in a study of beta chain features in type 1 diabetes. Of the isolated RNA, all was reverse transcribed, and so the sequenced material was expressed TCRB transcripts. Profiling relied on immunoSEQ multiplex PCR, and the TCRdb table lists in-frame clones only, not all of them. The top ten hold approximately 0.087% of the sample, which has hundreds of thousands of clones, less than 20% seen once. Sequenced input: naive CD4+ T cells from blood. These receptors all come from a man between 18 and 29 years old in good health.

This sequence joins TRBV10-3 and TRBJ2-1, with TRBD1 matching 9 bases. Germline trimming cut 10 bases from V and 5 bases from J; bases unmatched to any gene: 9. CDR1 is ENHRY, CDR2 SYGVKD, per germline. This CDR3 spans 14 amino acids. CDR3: CASSGTGSNNEQFF. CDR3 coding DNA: TGTGCCAGCTCCGGGACAGGGTCGAACAATGAGCAGTTCTTC.

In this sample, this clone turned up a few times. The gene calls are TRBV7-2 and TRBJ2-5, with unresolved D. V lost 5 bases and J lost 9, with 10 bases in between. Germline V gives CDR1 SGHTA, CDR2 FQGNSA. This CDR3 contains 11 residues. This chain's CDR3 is CASSPSVPQYF. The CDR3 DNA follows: TGTGCCAGCAGCCCCTCTGTGCCCCAGTACTTC.

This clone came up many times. The CDR3 is CASNPSRGEQFF. In DNA, the CDR3 is TGTGCCAGCAACCCCAGTAGGGGGGAGCAGTTCTTC. J is TRBJ2-1 and V is TRBV7-9, with D perhaps TRBD1 (6 bases). Trimming cost V 7 bases and J 10 bases, with 14 bases left between them. The CDR3 runs 12 residues. Germline V gives CDR1 SEHNR, CDR2 FQNEAQ (reference sequence).

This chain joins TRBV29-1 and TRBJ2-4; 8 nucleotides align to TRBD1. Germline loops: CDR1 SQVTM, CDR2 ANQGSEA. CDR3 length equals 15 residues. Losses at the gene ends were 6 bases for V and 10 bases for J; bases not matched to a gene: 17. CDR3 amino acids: CSVANRQGTGPIQYF. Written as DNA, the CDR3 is TGCAGCGTCGCGAACAGACAGGGGACAGGTCCGATTCAGTACTTC.

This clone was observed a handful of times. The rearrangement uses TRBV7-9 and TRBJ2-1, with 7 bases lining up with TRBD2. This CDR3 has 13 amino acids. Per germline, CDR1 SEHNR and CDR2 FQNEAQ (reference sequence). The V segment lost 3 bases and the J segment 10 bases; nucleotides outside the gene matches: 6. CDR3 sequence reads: CASSFIPSGEQFF. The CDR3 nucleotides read TGTGCCAGCAGCTTCATTCCTAGCGGCGAGCAGTTCTTC.

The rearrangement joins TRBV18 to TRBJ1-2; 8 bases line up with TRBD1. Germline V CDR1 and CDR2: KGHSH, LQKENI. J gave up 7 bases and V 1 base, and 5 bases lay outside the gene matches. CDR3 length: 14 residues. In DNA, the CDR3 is TGTGCCAGCTCACCACTGGACAGGGAAGTTGGCTACACCTTC. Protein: CASSPLDREVGYTF.

This CDR3 reads CASSTRGRGYEKLFF. CDR3 in DNA: TGTGCCAGCAGCACCAGGGGGCGAGGGTATGAAAAACTGTTTTTT. The genes are TRBV11-2 and TRBJ1-4; 8 bases fit TRBD1. This CDR3 spans 15 amino acids. Germline V lookup: CDR1 SGHAT, CDR2 FQNNGV. The V and J ends lost 5 bases and 6 bases, in that order; junction bases with no gene match: 8.

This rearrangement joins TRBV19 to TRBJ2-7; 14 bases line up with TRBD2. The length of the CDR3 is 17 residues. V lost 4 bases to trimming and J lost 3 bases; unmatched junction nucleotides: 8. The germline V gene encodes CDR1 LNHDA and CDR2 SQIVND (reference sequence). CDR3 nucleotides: TGTGCCAGTAGTAAATACGGGACTAGCGGGAGACACTACGAGCAGTACTTC. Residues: CASSKYGTSGRHYEQYF.

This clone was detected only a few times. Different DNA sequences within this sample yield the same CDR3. This CDR3 reads CASSLALGLNTEAFF. In DNA, the CDR3 is TGTGCCAGCAGCTTAGCCTTGGGCCTGAACACTGAAGCTTTCTTT. The chain is built from TRBV7-2 and TRBJ1-1; D uncertain. The CDR3 length is 15 residues. Trimming cost V 0 bases and J 0 bases, with 8 bases left between them. Per the germline V gene, CDR1 is SGHTA and CDR2 is FQGNSA.

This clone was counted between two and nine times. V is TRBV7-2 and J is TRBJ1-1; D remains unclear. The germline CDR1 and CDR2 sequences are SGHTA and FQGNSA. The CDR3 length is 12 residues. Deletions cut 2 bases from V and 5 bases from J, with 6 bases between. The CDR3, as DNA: TGTGCCAGCAGCTTATTTGGAACTGAAGCTTTCTTT. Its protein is CASSLFGTEAFF.

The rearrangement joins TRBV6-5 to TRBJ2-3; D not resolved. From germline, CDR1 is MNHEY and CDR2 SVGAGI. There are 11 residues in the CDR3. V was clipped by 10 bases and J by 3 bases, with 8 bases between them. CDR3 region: CATMRTDTQYF. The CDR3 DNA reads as TGTGCCACGATGCGTACAGATACGCAGTATTTT.

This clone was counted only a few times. CDR3 residues: CASSIRARDGYTF. The CDR3 DNA reads TGTGCCAGTAGTATAAGGGCAAGAGATGGCTACACCTTC. The rearrangement joins TRBV19 to TRBJ1-2; D is unresolved. V lost 2 bases, J lost 6 bases, and 10 bases lay in between. Germline CDR1 is LNHDA and CDR2 is SQIVND (reference sequence). The CDR3 sequence is 13 residues long. The full variable domain, its missing parts supplied by reference TRBV19 and TRBJ1-2, is DGGITQSPKYLFRKEGQNVTLSCEQNLNHDAMYWYRQDPGQGLRLIYYSQIVNDFQKGDIAEGYSVSREKKESFPLTVTSAQKNPTAFYLCASSIRARDGYTFGSGTRLTVV.

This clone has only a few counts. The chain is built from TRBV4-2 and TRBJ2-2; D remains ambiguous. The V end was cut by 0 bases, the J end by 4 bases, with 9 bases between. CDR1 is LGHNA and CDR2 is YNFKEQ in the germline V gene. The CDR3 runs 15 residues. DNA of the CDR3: TGTGCCAGCAGCCAAGAGCACAGCCCCACCGGGGAGCTGTTTTTT. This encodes CASSQEHSPTGELFF.

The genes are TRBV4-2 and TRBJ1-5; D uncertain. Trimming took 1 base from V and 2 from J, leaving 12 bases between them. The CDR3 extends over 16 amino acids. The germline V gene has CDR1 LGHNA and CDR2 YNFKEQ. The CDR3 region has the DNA TGTGCCAGCAGCCAAGTCACGTTTAGAGGCAATCAGCCCCAGCATTTT. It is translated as CASSQVTFRGNQPQHF.

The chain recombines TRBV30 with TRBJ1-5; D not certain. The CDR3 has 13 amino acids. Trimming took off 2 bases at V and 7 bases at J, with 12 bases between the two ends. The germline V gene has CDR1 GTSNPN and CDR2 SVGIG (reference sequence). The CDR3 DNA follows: TGTGCCTGGAGTCCGTCTCACGCGCAGCCCCAGCATTTT. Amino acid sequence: CAWSPSHAQPQHF. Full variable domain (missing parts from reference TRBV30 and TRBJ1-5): SQTIHQWPATLVQPVGSPLSLECTVEGTSNPNLYWYRQAAGRGLQLLFYSVGIGQISSEVPQNLSASRPQDRQFILSSKKLLLSDSGFYLCAWSPSHAQPQHFGDGTRLSIL.

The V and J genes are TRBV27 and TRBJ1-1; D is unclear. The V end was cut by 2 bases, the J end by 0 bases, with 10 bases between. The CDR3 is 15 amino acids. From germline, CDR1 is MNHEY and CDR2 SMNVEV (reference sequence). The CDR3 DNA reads TGTGCCAGCAGTTTAGGGCAGAACCTGAACACTGAAGCTTTCTTT. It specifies CASSLGQNLNTEAFF.